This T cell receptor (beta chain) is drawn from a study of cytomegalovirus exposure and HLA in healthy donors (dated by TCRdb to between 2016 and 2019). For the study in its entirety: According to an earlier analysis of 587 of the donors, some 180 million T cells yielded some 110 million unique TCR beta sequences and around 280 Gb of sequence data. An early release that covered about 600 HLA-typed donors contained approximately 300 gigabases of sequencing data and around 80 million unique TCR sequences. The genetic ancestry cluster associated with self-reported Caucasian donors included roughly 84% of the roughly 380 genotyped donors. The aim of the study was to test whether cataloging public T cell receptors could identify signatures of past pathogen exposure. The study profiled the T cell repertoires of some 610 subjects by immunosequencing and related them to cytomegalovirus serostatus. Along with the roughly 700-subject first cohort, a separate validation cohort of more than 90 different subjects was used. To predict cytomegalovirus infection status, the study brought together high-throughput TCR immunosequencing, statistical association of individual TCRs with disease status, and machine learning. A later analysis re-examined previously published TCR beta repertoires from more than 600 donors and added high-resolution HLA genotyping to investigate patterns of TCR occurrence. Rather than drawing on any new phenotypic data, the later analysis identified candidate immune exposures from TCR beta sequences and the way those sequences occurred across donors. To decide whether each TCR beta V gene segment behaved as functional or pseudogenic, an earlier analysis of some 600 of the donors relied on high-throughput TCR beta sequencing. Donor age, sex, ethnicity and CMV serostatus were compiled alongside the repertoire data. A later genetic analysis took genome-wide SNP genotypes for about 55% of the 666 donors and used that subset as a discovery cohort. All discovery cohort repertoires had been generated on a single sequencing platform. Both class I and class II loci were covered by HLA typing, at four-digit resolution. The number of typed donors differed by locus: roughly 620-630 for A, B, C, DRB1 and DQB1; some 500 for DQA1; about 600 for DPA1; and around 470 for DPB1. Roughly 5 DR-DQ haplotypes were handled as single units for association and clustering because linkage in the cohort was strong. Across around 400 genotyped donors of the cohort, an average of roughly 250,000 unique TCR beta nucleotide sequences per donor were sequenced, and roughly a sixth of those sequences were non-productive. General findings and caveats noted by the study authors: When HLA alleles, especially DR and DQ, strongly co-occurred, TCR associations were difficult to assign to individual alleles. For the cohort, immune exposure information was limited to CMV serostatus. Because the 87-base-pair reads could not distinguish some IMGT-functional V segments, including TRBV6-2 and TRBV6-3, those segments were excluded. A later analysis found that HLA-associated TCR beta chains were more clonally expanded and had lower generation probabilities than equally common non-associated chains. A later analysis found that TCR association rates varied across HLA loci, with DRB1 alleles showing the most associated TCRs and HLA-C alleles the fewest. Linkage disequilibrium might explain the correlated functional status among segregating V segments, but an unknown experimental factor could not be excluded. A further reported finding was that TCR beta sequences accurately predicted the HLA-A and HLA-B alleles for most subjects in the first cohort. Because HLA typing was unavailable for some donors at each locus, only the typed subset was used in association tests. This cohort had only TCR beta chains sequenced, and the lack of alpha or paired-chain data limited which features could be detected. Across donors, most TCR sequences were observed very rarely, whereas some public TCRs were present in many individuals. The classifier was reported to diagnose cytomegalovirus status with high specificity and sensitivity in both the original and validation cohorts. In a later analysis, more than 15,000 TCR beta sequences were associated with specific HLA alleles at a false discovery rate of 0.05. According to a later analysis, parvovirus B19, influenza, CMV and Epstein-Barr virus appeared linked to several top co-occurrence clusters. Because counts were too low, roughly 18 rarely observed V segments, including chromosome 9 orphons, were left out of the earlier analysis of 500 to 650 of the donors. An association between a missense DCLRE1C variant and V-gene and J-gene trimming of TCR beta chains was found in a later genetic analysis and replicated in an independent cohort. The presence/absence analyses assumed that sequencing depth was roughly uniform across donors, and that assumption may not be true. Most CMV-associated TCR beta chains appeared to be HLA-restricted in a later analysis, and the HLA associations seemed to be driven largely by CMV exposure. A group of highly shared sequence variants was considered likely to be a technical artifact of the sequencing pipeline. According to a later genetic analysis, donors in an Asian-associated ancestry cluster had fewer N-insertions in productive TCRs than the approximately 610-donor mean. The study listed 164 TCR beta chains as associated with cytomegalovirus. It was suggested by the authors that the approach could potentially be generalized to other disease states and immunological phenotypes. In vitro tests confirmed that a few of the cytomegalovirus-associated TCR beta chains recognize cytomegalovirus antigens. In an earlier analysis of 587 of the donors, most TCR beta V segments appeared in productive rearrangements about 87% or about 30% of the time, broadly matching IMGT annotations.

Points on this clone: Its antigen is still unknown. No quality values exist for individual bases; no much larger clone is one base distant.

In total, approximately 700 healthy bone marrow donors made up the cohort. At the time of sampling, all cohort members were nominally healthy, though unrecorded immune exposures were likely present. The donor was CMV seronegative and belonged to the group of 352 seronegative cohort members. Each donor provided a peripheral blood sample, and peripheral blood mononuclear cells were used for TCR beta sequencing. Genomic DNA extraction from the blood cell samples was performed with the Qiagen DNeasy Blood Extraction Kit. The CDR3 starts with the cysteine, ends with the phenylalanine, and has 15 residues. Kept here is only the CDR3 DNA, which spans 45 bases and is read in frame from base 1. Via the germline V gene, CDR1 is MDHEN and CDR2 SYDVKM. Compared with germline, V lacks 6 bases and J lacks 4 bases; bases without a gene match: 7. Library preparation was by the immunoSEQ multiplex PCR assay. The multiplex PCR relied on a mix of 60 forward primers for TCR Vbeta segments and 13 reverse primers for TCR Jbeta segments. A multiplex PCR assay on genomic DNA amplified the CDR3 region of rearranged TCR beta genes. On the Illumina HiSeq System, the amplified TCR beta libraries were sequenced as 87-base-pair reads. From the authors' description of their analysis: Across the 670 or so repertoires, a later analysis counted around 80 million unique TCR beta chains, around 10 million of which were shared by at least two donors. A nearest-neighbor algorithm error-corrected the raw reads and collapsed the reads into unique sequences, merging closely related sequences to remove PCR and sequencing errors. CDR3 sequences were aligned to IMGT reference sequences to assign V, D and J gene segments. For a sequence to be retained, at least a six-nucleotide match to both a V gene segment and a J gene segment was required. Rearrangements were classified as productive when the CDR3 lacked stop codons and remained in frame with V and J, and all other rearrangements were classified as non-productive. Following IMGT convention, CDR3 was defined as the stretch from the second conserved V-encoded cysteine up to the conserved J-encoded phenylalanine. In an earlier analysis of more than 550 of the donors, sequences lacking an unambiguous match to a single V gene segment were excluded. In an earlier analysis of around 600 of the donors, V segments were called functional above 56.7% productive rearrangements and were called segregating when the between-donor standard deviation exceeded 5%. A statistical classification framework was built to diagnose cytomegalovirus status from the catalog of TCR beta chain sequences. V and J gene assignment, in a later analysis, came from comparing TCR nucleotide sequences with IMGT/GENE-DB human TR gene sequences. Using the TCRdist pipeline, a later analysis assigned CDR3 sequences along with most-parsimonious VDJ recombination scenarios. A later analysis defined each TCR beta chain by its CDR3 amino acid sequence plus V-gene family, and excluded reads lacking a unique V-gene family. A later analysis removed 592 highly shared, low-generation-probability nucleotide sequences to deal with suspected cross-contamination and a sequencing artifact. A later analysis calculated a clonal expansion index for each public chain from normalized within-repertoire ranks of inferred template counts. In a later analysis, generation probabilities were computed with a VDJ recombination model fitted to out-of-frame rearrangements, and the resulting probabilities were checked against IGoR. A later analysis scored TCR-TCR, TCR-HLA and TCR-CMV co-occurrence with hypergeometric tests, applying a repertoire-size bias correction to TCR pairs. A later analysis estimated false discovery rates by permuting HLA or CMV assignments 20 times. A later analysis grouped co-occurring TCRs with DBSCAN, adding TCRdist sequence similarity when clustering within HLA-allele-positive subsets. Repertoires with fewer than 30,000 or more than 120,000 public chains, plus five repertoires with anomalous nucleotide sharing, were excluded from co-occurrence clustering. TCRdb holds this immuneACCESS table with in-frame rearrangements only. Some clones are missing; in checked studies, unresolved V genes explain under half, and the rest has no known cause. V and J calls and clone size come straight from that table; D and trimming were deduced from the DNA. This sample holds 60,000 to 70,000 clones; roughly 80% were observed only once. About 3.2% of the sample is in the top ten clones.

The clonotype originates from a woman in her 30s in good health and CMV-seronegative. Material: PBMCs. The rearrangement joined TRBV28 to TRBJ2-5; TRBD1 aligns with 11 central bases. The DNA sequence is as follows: TGTGCCAGCAGCCTCCCGGGACAGGGGGGAGAGACCCAGTACTTC. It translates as CASSLPGQGGETQYF.